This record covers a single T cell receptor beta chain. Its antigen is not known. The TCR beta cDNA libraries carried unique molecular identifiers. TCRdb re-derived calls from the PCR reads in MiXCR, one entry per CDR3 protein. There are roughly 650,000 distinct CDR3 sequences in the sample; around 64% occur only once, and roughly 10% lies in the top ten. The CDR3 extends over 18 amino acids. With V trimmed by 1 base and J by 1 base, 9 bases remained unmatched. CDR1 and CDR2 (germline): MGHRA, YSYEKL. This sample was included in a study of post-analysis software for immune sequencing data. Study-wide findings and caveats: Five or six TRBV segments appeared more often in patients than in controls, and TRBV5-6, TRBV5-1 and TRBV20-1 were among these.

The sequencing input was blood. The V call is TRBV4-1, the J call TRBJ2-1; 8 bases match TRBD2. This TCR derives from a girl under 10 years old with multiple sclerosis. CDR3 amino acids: CASSQVLAGGQSYNEQFF. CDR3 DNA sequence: TGCGCCAGCAGCCAAGTCTTGGCGGGAGGCCAATCCTACAATGAGCAGTTCTTC.